This T cell receptor beta chain was captured by sequencing in a study of cytomegalovirus exposure and HLA in healthy donors. V was pared by 4 bases and J by 4 bases, with 4 bases of the junction left unmatched. The CDR3 has 14 residues. CDR1 and CDR2 from the germline V gene are SGHRS and YFSETQ. For this clone: The antigen remains undetermined.

TCRdb's table, derived via immunoSEQ multiplex PCR, lists solely in-frame clones and lacks some. In the table there are some 150,000 clones, about 90% of which are singletons. General study results and limits: Reports described diagnosis of cytomegalovirus status by the classifier as highly specific and sensitive.

The sample comprised PBMCs. The V gene is TRBV5-1, the J gene TRBJ1-2; 10 bases are shared with TRBD1. This TCR was recovered from a young woman in good health and CMV-seropositive. CDR3 amino acids: CASSQGQGTYGYTF. The CDR3 DNA follows: TGCGCCAGCAGCCAGGGACAGGGGACCTATGGCTACACCTTC.